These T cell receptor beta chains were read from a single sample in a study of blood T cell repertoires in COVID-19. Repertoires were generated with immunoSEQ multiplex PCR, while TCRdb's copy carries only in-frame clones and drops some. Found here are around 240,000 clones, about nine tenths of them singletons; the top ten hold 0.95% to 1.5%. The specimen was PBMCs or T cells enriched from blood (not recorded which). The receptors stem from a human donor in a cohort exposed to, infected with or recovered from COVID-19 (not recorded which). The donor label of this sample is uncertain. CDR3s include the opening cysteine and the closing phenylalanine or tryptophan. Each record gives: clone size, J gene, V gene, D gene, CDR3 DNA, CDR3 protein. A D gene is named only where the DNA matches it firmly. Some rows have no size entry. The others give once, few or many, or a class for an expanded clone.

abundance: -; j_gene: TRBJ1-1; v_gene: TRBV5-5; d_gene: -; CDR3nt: TGTGCCAGCAGCTCCAAGCGGGGGGGCACTGAAGCTTTCTTT; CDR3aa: CASSSKRGGTEAFF
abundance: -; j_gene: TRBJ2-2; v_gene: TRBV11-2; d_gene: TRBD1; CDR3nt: TGTGCCAGCAGCCGACAGGGGGCGTACACCGGGGAGCTGTTTTTT; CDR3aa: CASSRQGAYTGELFF
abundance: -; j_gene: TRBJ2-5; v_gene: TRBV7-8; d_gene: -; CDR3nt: TGTGCCAGCAGCTTAGTCAGGGGACAAGAGACCCAGTACTTC; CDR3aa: CASSLVRGQETQYF
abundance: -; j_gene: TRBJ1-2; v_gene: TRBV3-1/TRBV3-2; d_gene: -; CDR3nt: TGTGCCAGCAGCCAAGGCGGGGGGCAGCATGGCTACACCTTC; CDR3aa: CASSQGGGQHGYTF
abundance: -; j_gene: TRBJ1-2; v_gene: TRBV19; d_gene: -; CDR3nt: TGTGCCAGTAGTATAGCGGGGATGAACTATGGCTACACCTTC; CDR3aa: CASSIAGMNYGYTF
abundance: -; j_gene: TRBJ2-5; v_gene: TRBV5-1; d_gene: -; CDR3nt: TGCGCCAGCAGCTTGGCAGGAGGGCAAGAGACCCAGTACTTC; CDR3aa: CASSLAGGQETQYF
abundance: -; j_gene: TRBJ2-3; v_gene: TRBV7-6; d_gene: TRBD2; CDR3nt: TGTGCCAGCAGCCCGGGACTAGCGGGGGGCCTTAGCACAGATACGCAGTATTTT; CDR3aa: CASSPGLAGGLSTDTQYF
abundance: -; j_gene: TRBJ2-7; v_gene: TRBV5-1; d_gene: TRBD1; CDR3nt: TGCGCCAGCAGCTGGACCGGGACAGGGGGCGAGCAGTACTTC; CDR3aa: CASSWTGTGGEQYF
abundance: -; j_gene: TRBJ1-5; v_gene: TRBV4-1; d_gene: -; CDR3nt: TGCGCCAGCAGCCAATGGGGACTTAATCAGCCCCAGCATTTT; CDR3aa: CASSQWGLNQPQHF
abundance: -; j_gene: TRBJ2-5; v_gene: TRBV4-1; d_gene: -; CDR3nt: TGCGCCAGCAGCCTCACAGTACAAGAGACCCAGTACTTC; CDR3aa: CASSLTVQETQYF
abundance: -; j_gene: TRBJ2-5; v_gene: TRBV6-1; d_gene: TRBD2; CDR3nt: TGTGCCAGCAGTGAAAAGGGACGGCGGGGGGGCCACGAGACCCAGTACTTC; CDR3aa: CASSEKGRRGGHETQYF
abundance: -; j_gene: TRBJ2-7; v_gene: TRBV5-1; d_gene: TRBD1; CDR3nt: TGCGCCAGCAGCTCGTGGGGGACAGGCACTCTCAGGAGCTCCTACGAGCAGTACTTC; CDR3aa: CASSSWGTGTLRSSYEQYF
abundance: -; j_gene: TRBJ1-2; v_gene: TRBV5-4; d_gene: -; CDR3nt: TGTGCCAGCAGCTCGGACAGCGTGTCTTTTAACTATGGCTACACCTTC; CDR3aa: CASSSDSVSFNYGYTF
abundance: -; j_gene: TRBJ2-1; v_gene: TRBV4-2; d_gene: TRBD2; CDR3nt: TGTGCCAGCAGCCAAGACCCCCCCACGGGGAGGGTTTCGAATGAGCAGTTCTTC; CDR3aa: CASSQDPPTGRVSNEQFF
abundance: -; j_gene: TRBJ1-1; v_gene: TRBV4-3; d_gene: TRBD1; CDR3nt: TGCGCCAGCAGCCAGACAGGGGGGAACACTGAAGCTTTCTTT; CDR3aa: CASSQTGGNTEAFF
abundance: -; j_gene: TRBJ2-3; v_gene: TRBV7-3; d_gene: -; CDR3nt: TGTGCCAGCAGTCCCGAGCTAGCAACAGATACGCAGTATTTT; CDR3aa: CASSPELATDTQYF
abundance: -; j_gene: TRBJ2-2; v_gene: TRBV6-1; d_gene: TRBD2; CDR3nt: TGTGCCAGCAGTGACTGGGGGGGGGTAGGGACCGGGGAGCTGTTTTTT; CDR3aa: CASSDWGGVGTGELFF
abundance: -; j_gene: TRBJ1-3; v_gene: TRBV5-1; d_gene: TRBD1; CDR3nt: TGCGCCAGCAGCTTGGCAGGGGGACAGGGTGGAAACACCATATATTTT; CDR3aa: CASSLAGGQGGNTIYF
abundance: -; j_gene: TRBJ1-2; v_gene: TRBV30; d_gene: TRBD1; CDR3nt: TGTGCCTGGGCGGTTGACAGGGTCTATGGCTACACCTTC; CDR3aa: CAWAVDRVYGYTF
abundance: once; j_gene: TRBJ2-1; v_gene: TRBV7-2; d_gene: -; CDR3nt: TGTGCCAGCAGCTTAGGAGGACTCGGAGCGGTGGAGCAGTTCTTC; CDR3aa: CASSLGGLGAVEQFF
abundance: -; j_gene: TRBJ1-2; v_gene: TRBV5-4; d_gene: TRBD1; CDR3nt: TGTGCCAGCAGCTCCTGGGGACAGCTGTTCGACTATGGCTACACCTTC; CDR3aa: CASSSWGQLFDYGYTF
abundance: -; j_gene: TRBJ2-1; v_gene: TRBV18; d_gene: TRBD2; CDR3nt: TGTGCCAGCTCACCAGGGCGGGGGAGTCCCAATGAGCAGTTCTTC; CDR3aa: CASSPGRGSPNEQFF
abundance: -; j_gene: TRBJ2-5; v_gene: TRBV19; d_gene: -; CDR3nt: TGTGCCAGTAGTATAGGAGGGAGAGAAAAGACCCAGTACTTC; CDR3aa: CASSIGGREKTQYF
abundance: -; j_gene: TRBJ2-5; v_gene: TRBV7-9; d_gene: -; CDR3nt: TGTGCCAGCAGCTTGACAGGCCGAAGGGAGACCCAGTACTTC; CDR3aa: CASSLTGRRETQYF
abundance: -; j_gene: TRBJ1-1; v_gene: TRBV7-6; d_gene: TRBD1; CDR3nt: TGTGCCAGCAGCTTTCTAAGCAGGGGGCGACGGAACACTGAAGCTTTCTTT; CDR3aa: CASSFLSRGRRNTEAFF
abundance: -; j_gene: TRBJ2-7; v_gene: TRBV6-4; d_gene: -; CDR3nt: TGTGCCAGCAGTGACGTAATGGGCACTGAGCAGTACTTC; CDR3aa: CASSDVMGTEQYF
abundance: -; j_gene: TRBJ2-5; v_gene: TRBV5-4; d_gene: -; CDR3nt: TGTGCCAGCATCGGGTGGGAACGGGGTACCCTGCCCACCCAGTACTTC; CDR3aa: CASIGWERGTLPTQYF
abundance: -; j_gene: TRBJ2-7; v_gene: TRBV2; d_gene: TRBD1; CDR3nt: TGTGCCAGCAGTTTCTCAGGAGGACAGGGGGACGACGAGCAGTACTTC; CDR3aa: CASSFSGGQGDDEQYF
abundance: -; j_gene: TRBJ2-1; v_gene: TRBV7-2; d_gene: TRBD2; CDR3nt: TGTGCCAGCACTCCGGGGGGAGGTTGGTACAATGAGCAGTTCTTC; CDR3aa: CASTPGGGWYNEQFF
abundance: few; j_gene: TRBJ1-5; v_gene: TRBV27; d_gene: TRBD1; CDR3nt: TGTGCCAGCAGTAGGACAGGAGTCAGCAATCAGCCCCAGCATTTT; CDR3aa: CASSRTGVSNQPQHF